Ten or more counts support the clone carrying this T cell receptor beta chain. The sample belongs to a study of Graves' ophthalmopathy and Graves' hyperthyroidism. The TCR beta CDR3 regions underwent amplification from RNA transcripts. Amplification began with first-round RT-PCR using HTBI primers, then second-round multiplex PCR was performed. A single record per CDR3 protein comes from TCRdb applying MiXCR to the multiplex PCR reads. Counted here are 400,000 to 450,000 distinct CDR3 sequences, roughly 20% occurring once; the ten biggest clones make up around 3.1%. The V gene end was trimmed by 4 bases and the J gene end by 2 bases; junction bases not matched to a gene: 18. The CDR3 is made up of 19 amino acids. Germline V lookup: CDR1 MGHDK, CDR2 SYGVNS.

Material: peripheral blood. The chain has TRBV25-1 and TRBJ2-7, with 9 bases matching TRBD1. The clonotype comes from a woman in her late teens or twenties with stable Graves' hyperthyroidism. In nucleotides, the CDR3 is TGTGCCAGCAGTGTCTCCGGGACAGGGCGTTCAACGGGAACCTACGAGCAGTACTTC. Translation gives CASSVSGTGRSTGTYEQYF.